A single sample is the source of the 27 T cell receptor beta chains below, sequenced in a study of Ad26.COV2.S vaccination and SARS-CoV-2 variants. The treatment is: approximately 18 received Ad26.COV2.S at low or high dose, single or two shots; 5 received placebo; per-sample allocation not given. The samples date from day 63 after the first vaccine or placebo injection. Measured with immunoSEQ multiplex PCR; TCRdb has only the in-frame clones, and not every one. The sample consists of around 450,000 clones, about nine tenths of them appearing once. Material: peripheral blood, obtained in a trial of Ad26.COV2.S vaccine versus placebo. Receptors originate from a person between 18 and 65 years old who received the Ad26.COV2.S COVID-19 vaccine or a placebo.

The J gene is TRBJ1-6, the V gene TRBV30; D unresolved. V dropped 0 bases and J dropped 10 bases, with 13 bases sitting between them. CDR3 length equals 14 residues. Germline CDR1 GTSNPN, CDR2 SVGIG (reference sequence). CDR3 DNA sequence: TGTGCCTGGAGTGTTTTCCCCCCCGCCTCACCCCTCCACTTT. Translating gives CAWSVFPPASPLHF.

This chain joins TRBV7-2 and TRBJ2-7; TRBD1 agrees at 10 bases. The CDR3 sequence is 15 residues long. Germline trimming cut 5 bases from V and 4 bases from J; bases unmatched to any gene: 8. The germline V gene encodes CDR1 SGHTA and CDR2 FQGNSA. In DNA form, the CDR3 reads TGTGCCAGCAGCGGGGGACAGGGGCCTAATTACGAGCAGTACTTC. This sequence encodes CASSGGQGPNYEQYF.

V is TRBV5-4 and J is TRBJ2-7; 7 nucleotides match TRBD1. Germline lookup yields CDR1 SGHNT and CDR2 YYREEE (reference sequence). The trim removed 0 bases at V and 4 bases at J, leaving 4 bases unmatched. The CDR3 runs 14 residues. The CDR3 bases are TGTGCCAGCAGCTTGGGACAGGGCCTTTACGAGCAGTACTTC. Amino acid sequence: CASSLGQGLYEQYF. Filled out from reference TRBV5-4 and TRBJ2-7, the complete variable domain reads ETGVTQSPTHLIKTRGQQVTLRCSSQSGHNTVSWYQQALGQGPQFIFQYYREEENGRGNFPPRFSGLQFPNYSSELNVNALELDDSALYLCASSLGQGLYEQYFGPGTRLTVT.

J is TRBJ2-5 and V is TRBV24-1; D is perhaps TRBD1 (5 bases). Trimming removed 6 bases from V and 0 bases from J, with 7 bases in between. CDR1 and CDR2 (germline): KGHDR, SFDVKD. CDR3 size: 13 residues. This CDR3 reads CATSNRYQETQYF. The CDR3 coding sequence is TGTGCCACCAGTAACAGGTACCAAGAGACCCAGTACTTC.

This chain joins TRBV5-1 and TRBJ2-1, with 8 bases that match TRBD1. Germline V gene lookup returns CDR1 SGHRS and CDR2 YFSETQ. Trimming cost V 0 bases and J 5 bases; bases outside gene matches: 4. The CDR3 extends over 15 amino acids. The CDR3 here is CASSLGGQAHNEQFF. The CDR3, as DNA: TGCGCCAGCAGCTTGGGGGGACAGGCCCACAATGAGCAGTTCTTC.

The chain couples TRBV7-6 to TRBJ2-1, with 8 nucleotides matching TRBD1. This CDR3 has 15 residues. CDR1 SGHVS and CDR2 FNYEAQ come from the germline V gene. J gave up 4 bases and V 2 bases, and 4 bases lay outside the gene matches. In nucleotides, the CDR3 is TGTGCCAGCAGCTTAACAGGGGGACCATACAATGAGCAGTTCTTC. Its protein is CASSLTGGPYNEQFF.

The J gene is TRBJ1-2, the V gene TRBV4-3; 7 positions agree with TRBD1. With 1 base clipped from V and 4 bases from J, the junction kept 9 bases outside the gene matches. The CDR3 is 16 amino acids. Per the germline V gene, CDR1 is LGHNA and CDR2 is YSLEER. DNA of the CDR3: TGCGCCAGCAGCCAAGGAACCACAGGGGACAGCTATGGCTACACCTTC. Its translation: CASSQGTTGDSYGYTF.

The chain joins TRBV27 to TRBJ2-3; the D is unclear. There are 14 residues in the CDR3. Germline V gene data show CDR1 as MNHEY and CDR2 as SMNVEV (reference sequence). V dropped 4 bases and J dropped 5 bases, with 13 bases sitting between them. CDR3 nucleotides: TGTGCCAGCAGTTATAATGAGGCTAGAGATACGCAGTATTTT. Protein sequence: CASSYNEARDTQYF.

Only one count was recorded for this clone. The chain uses TRBV4-1 and TRBJ2-1, with 7 bases identical to TRBD1. Germline V lookup: CDR1 MGHRA, CDR2 YSYEKL. This CDR3 has 14 residues. The junction had 7 bases not matched to a gene; V was cut back by 4 bases and J by 7 bases. The CDR3 spells CASSPPDRRNEQFF. The CDR3 DNA is TGCGCCAGCAGCCCTCCGGACAGGCGAAATGAGCAGTTCTTC.

This chain uses TRBV9 with TRBJ2-3; 9 positions match TRBD1. Trimming removed 3 bases from V and 4 bases from J; junction bases left unmatched: 3. The CDR3 runs 14 residues. Germline-derived CDR1 and CDR2 are SGDLS and YYNGEE. The CDR3 region has the DNA TGTGCCAGCAGCGCTGGACAGGGGTCAGATACGCAGTATTTT. Translation: CASSAGQGSDTQYF.

The chain combines TRBV19 with TRBJ2-2; D is possibly TRBD1 or TRBD2 (5 bases each). Germline CDR1 is LNHDA and CDR2 is SQIVND (reference sequence). This CDR3 is 13 amino acids long. CDR3 in DNA: TGTGCGTCCGGGGCTTTGGACACCGGGGAGCTGTTTTTT. As protein: CASGALDTGELFF.

The chain combines TRBV13 with TRBJ1-6; D might be TRBD1 (6 bases). CDR1 is PRHDT and CDR2 is FYEKMQ in the germline V gene (reference sequence). This CDR3 contains 17 residues. V was cut by 5 bases and J by 3 bases, with 17 bases left in between. CDR3 amino acids: CASSAYREEGYNSPLHF. CDR3 in DNA: TGTGCCAGCAGCGCCTACAGGGAGGAGGGCTATAATTCACCCCTCCACTTT.

V gene TRBV29-1 combines with J gene TRBJ2-5; D gene ambiguous. Germline V lookup: CDR1 SQVTM, CDR2 ANQGSEA. CDR3 length: 9 residues. Trimming removed 5 bases at V and 5 bases at J, with 3 bases between. The CDR3 coding sequence is TGCAGCGTTAAGGAGACCCAGTACTTC. Translating gives CSVKETQYF.

This clone is a singleton in its sample. The chain combines TRBV7-9 with TRBJ2-3, with 10 bases lining up with TRBD2. This CDR3 is built from 15 residues. Germline trimming cut 5 bases from V and 6 bases from J; bases unmatched to any gene: 8. Germline loops: CDR1 SEHNR, CDR2 FQNEAQ (reference sequence). Here the CDR3 DNA reads TGTGCCAGCAGCCCAGCTAGCGGGAGTTTGGATACGCAGTATTTT. Translating gives CASSPASGSLDTQYF.

The chain has TRBV10-1 and TRBJ2-3; no reliable D call. This CDR3 has 14 residues. Germline values: CDR1 WNHNN, CDR2 SYGVQD (reference sequence). V dropped 6 bases and J dropped 4 bases, with 14 bases sitting between them. DNA for the CDR3: TGCGCCAGCAGAGTGCCGGAGACGGCAGATACGCAGTATTTT. Translated, it gives CASRVPETADTQYF.

The V call is TRBV7-9, the J call TRBJ2-1; D ambiguous. Germline V lookup: CDR1 SEHNR, CDR2 FQNEAQ (reference sequence). Trimming removed 4 bases from V and 0 bases from J, with 10 bases in between. CDR3 length: 15 amino acids. The CDR3 is CASSSWLSSYNEQFF. DNA for the CDR3: TGTGCCAGCAGCTCCTGGCTCAGCTCCTACAATGAGCAGTTCTTC.

The CDR3 is CASSVDSRYGYTF. As DNA, the CDR3 is TGCGCCAGCAGCGTGGACAGCCGCTATGGCTACACCTTC. The chain is built from TRBV5-1 and TRBJ1-2; D possibly corresponds to TRBD1 (6 bases). Trimming shortened V by 4 bases and J by 4 bases, and 11 bases separated the two germline ends. Germline V gene data show CDR1 as SGHRS and CDR2 as YFSETQ. The CDR3 extends over 13 amino acids. Combining the CDR3 with reference TRBV5-1 and TRBJ1-2 gives the whole variable domain KAGVTQTPRYLIKTRGQQVTLSCSPISGHRSVSWYQQTPGQGLQFLFEYFSETQRNKGNFPGRFSGRQFSNSRSEMNVSTLELGDSALYLCASSVDSRYGYTFGSGTRLTVV.

V and J are TRBV7-9 and TRBJ2-1; no clear D gene. Trimming removed 5 bases from V and 8 bases from J, with 10 bases in between. CDR3 length equals 12 residues. Germline V gives CDR1 SEHNR, CDR2 FQNEAQ (reference sequence). CDR3 nucleotides: TGTGCCAGCAGCCTCAGCGTGGATGAGCAGTTCTTC. It codes for CASSLSVDEQFF.

This chain joins TRBV14 and TRBJ2-3; the match to TRBD2 covers 11 bases. This CDR3 has 17 residues. J gave up 0 bases and V 1 base, and 3 bases lay outside the gene matches. CDR1 is SGHDN and CDR2 is FVKESK in the germline V gene. The CDR3 bases are TGTGCCAGCAGCCAAGTTTGGACTAGCGGGAGCACAGATACGCAGTATTTT. Translation gives CASSQVWTSGSTDTQYF.

This rearrangement joins TRBV4-1 to TRBJ1-3; D possibly corresponds to TRBD1 (5 bases). The germline V gene has CDR1 MGHRA and CDR2 YSYEKL. This CDR3 contains 16 residues. The V and J ends lost 4 bases and 3 bases respectively, with 16 bases between them. The CDR3 loop reads CASSPPTGTFGNTIYF. For the CDR3, the DNA is TGCGCCAGCAGCCCCCCGACCGGGACTTTTGGAAACACCATATATTTT.

The CDR3 bases are TGTGCCAGCAGCGGGCCGGGACAGGGAACATACTACGAGCAGTACTTC. Protein product: CASSGPGQGTYYEQYF. The chain links TRBV7-9 to TRBJ2-7, with 9 bases lining up with TRBD1. Germline lookup yields CDR1 SEHNR and CDR2 FQNEAQ (reference sequence). This CDR3 contains 16 residues. J was trimmed by 3 bases and V by 5 bases; bases with no gene match: 11.

The chain links TRBV24-1 to TRBJ2-3; TRBD2 aligns across 7 bases. Germline CDR1 KGHDR, CDR2 SFDVKD. This CDR3 has 17 amino acids. V shed 4 bases and J 7 bases; nucleotides not matched to a gene: 16. Written as DNA, the CDR3 is TGTGCCACCAGTGACGACGGGACTAACAATCTCGTCCATACGCAGTATTTT. This translates into CATSDDGTNNLVHTQYF.

The rearrangement uses TRBV11-3 and TRBJ2-2; D may be TRBD2 (5 bases). Between the trimmed V and J ends, which lost 5 bases and 0 bases, there was a span of 10 bases. Germline CDR1 and CDR2: SGHNT and YENEEA. This CDR3 contains 15 residues. The chain's CDR3 is CASSQSGTNTGELFF. CDR3 nucleotides: TGTGCCAGCAGCCAATCCGGGACGAACACCGGGGAGCTGTTTTTT.

The V gene is TRBV28, the J gene TRBJ2-5, with TRBD2 as a possible D gene (6 bases). V was clipped by 5 bases and J by 5 bases, with 30 bases between them. This CDR3 contains 19 residues. The germline V gene has CDR1 MDHEN and CDR2 SYDVKM. The CDR3 nucleotides are TGTGCCAGCAGTAACCCCCGGAGGGGATCGCGGGCCGCACCGGAGACCCAGTACTTC. Its protein is CASSNPRRGSRAAPETQYF.

This rearrangement joins TRBV6-6 to TRBJ1-4; the D gene is possibly TRBD1 (5 bases). CDR3 length equals 11 residues. Germline assignment: CDR1 MNHNY and CDR2 SVGAGI (reference sequence). With 6 bases removed from V and 7 bases from J, the gap between germline ends came to 6 bases. The CDR3 DNA is TGTGCCAGCAGGAGGGGTGAAAAACTGTTTTTT. Protein sequence: CASRRGEKLFF.

V and J are TRBV2 and TRBJ2-3, with D possibly TRBD1 on 5 matching bases. The V gene lost 6 bases and the J gene lost 7 bases, with 14 bases spanning the gap. CDR1 is SNHLY, CDR2 FYNNEI, per germline. The CDR3 covers 13 residues. CDR3 nucleotide sequence: TGTGCCAGCAGCGGCCCACAGGAGTATACGCAGTATTTT. Its translation is CASSGPQEYTQYF.

In this sample, this clone turned up a few times. The chain employs TRBV11-2 and TRBJ2-7; TRBD2 aligns across 10 bases. Germline lookup yields CDR1 SGHAT and CDR2 FQNNGV. Trimming took 6 bases from V and 0 from J; bases not matched to a gene: 5. The CDR3 covers 15 residues. The CDR3 bases are TGTGCCAGCAGAACCTCTAGCGGGAGCTCCTACGAGCAGTACTTC. Its protein is CASRTSSGSSYEQYF.